These 26 T cell receptor beta chains were all obtained from the same sample, sequenced in a study of T-cell memory formation after mild COVID-19. In TCRdb, the 5' RACE reads were re-called with MiXCR into one record per CDR3 protein. Of roughly 510,000 distinct CDR3 sequences in the sample, roughly 17% are singletons; the top ten hold roughly 7.8%. The sample was PBMCs or a T cell subset sorted from them (not recorded which). The receptor source for this set is an adult woman who had mild COVID-19 (a few samples of this study predate the infection). Cell type and time point are not known.

The chain combines TRBV20-1 with TRBJ2-5; D might be TRBD2 (6 bases). This CDR3 has 15 residues. V lost 5 bases and J 0 bases, leaving 16 bases between the germline ends. Germline CDR1 and CDR2: DFQATT and SNEGSKA (reference sequence). The CDR3 DNA reads as TGCAGTGCTTCCCATCCCCTAGCGAACCAAGAGACCCAGTACTTC. Translated: CSASHPLANQETQYF.

The table lists this clonotype with a count of one. The chain recombines TRBV30 with TRBJ1-5; tentative D call: TRBD1 (5 bases). The V end was cut by 1 base, the J end by 3 bases, with 10 bases between. There are 14 residues in the CDR3. Germline V gene data show CDR1 as GTSNPN and CDR2 as SVGIG (reference sequence). The CDR3: CAWSATGLNQPQHF. For the CDR3, the DNA is TGTGCCTGGAGTGCCACAGGACTCAATCAGCCCCAGCATTTT.

This clonotype has a handful of counts. This chain uses TRBV28 with TRBJ2-3; 7 bases map to TRBD2. Unmatched junction bases numbered 6, after V lost 7 bases and J lost 2 bases. This CDR3 comprises 14 residues. Germline V lookup: CDR1 MDHEN, CDR2 SYDVKM. The CDR3: CASKASGATDTQYF. The CDR3 nucleotides read TGTGCCAGCAAGGCTAGCGGCGCCACAGATACGCAGTATTTT.

This clonotype was counted a few times. The chain links TRBV29-1 to TRBJ2-1; possibly TRBD1 for D (5 bases). The V end lost 4 bases, the J end lost 7 bases, and 14 bases lay between the germline ends. The germline V gene has CDR1 SQVTM and CDR2 ANQGSEA. The CDR3 is made up of 13 amino acids. The DNA for the CDR3 is TGCAGCGTTGTTCAGGGCATCCGAAATGAGCAGTTCTTC. Amino acids: CSVVQGIRNEQFF.

The J gene is TRBJ2-2, the V gene TRBV7-9, with TRBD2 identical over 10 bases. This CDR3 comprises 16 residues. Germline lookup yields CDR1 SEHNR and CDR2 FQNEAQ (reference sequence). The V gene end was trimmed by 0 bases and the J gene end by 5 bases; junction bases not matched to a gene: 3. CDR3 DNA: TGTGCCAGCAGCTTAGCGATGGGACTAGCGACCGGGGAGCTGTTTTTT. Amino acids: CASSLAMGLATGELFF.

This clonotype has just a few counts. The chain is built from TRBV6-1 and TRBJ2-6; 9 positions match TRBD1. This CDR3 has 16 residues. The J segment lost 0 bases and the V segment lost 6 bases, leaving 3 bases of the junction unmatched. Germline-derived CDR1 and CDR2 are MNHNS and SASEGT. CDR3 sequence (DNA): TGTGCCAGCAGGGGACAGGGTAGCTCTGGGGCCAACGTCCTGACTTTC. Protein product: CASRGQGSSGANVLTF.

The chain uses TRBV3-2 and TRBJ2-2; no DNA check was done on the table's D call, TRBD1. TRBV3-2 is a documented pseudogene. This CDR3 comprises 16 residues. DNA of the CDR3: TGTGCCAGCAGCCCCTTCAGGAGAGGGAGTGCCGGGGAGCTGTTTTTT. Amino acids: CASSPFRRGSAGELFF.

This clonotype was counted only a few times. The chain couples TRBV20-1 to TRBJ1-1; D gene unclear. There are 13 residues in the CDR3. The V gene's germline CDR1 is DFQATT and CDR2 SNEGSKA (reference sequence). The V gene lost 2 bases and the J gene lost 5 bases, with 12 bases spanning the gap. CDR3 loop: CSARILSQTEAFF. In DNA, the CDR3 is TGCAGTGCTAGAATCTTAAGCCAGACTGAAGCTTTCTTT.

This clonotype was counted a few times. Written as DNA, the CDR3 is TGCAGCGTTTCGTTAGCGGGAAGCTACGAGCAGTACTTC. It specifies CSVSLAGSYEQYF. V and J are TRBV29-1 and TRBJ2-7; 8 bases are a match to TRBD2. V dropped 5 bases and J dropped 3; count of bases not matched to a gene: 6. The CDR3 length is 13 residues. CDR1 is SQVTM, CDR2 ANQGSEA, per germline.

The table lists this clonotype with many counts. The chain's CDR3 is CSARVSGTGGNSPLHF. The CDR3 DNA reads TGCAGTGCTAGAGTATCAGGGACAGGAGGCAATTCACCCCTCCACTTT. The chain couples TRBV20-1 to TRBJ1-6; 8 nucleotides match TRBD1. Germline V gene sequence: CDR1 DFQATT, CDR2 SNEGSKA (reference sequence). With 1 base clipped from V and 7 bases from J, the junction kept 9 bases outside the gene matches. The CDR3 is 16 residues long.

This chain joins TRBV24-1 and TRBJ2-2, with D perhaps matching TRBD2 (7 bases). Trimming shortened V by 10 bases and J by 3 bases, and 11 bases separated the two germline ends. The CDR3 is 13 residues long. CDR1 is KGHDR, CDR2 SFDVKD, per germline. The CDR3 region is CATRGGHTGELFF. CDR3 bases: TGTGCCACTAGGGGGGGACACACCGGGGAGCTGTTTTTT.

This clonotype was seen more than once but under ten times. Here the CDR3 reads CASSQDSGGEIYEQYF. Here the CDR3 DNA reads TGCGCCAGCAGCCAAGATTCTGGGGGCGAAATCTACGAGCAGTACTTC. The chain carries TRBV4-3 and TRBJ2-7; TRBD1 might be the D (6 bases). The CDR3 spans 16 residues. The germline V gene has CDR1 LGHNA and CDR2 YSLEER. V lost 0 bases and J 3 bases, leaving 15 bases between the germline ends.

The CDR3 DNA is TGTGCCAGTAGTATGTTTCCCGGAGGCAATCAGCCCCAGCATTTT. It translates to CASSMFPGGNQPQHF. The V gene is TRBV19, the J gene TRBJ1-5; D is undetermined. V was trimmed by 3 bases and J by 2 bases, leaving 11 bases between them. The CDR3 length is 15 residues. Germline V gives CDR1 LNHDA, CDR2 SQIVND (reference sequence).

This clonotype has only a few counts. The J gene is TRBJ1-6, the V gene TRBV12-3 or TRBV12-4; a weak D match, TRBD1 (6 bases). The ends were cut back, 6 bases at V and 0 bases at J, with 9 bases in the middle. The CDR3 length is 15 residues. CDR3 DNA: TGTGCCAGCAGGAGGGGGGTCTCCTATAATTCACCCCTCCACTTT. Translating it yields CASRRGVSYNSPLHF.

The chain carries TRBV6-5 and TRBJ2-7; the D gene is possibly TRBD1 (7 bases). V lost 6 bases and J lost 4, with 19 bases in between. The germline gives CDR1 MNHEY, CDR2 SVGAGI. The CDR3 loop spans 15 amino acids. Here the CDR3 reads CASRRHRGGIYEQYF. DNA for the CDR3: TGTGCCAGCAGACGCCACAGGGGAGGCATTTACGAGCAGTACTTC.

The chain is built from TRBV7-2 and TRBJ2-5, with 8 bases lining up with TRBD1. This CDR3 comprises 14 residues. The germline CDR1 and CDR2 sequences are SGHTA and FQGNSA. With 5 bases clipped from V and 5 bases from J, the junction kept 7 bases outside the gene matches. CDR3 nucleotides: TGTGCCAGCAGCACCTGGACAGGGAGGGAGACCCAGTACTTC. Translated, it gives CASSTWTGRETQYF.

The J gene is TRBJ1-5, the V gene TRBV6-1; 8 nucleotides agree with TRBD1. The germline CDR1 and CDR2 sequences are MNHNS and SASEGT. Unmatched junction bases numbered 4, after V lost 4 bases and J lost 5 bases. This CDR3 is 14 amino acids long. The CDR3 DNA is TGTGCCAGCAGTGGACAGGGGTATGATCAGCCCCAGCATTTT. It encodes CASSGQGYDQPQHF.

This clonotype showed up just a few times. This chain connects TRBV24-1 to TRBJ2-1, with 7 bases matching TRBD2. Germline lookup yields CDR1 KGHDR and CDR2 SFDVKD. The CDR3 loop spans 16 amino acids. V trimming: 3 bases; J trimming: 2 bases; junction bases outside the gene matches: 6. The CDR3 region is CATSDPKRDTYNEQFF. CDR3 in DNA: TGTGCCACCAGTGATCCTAAGCGGGATACCTACAATGAGCAGTTCTTC.

This chain connects TRBV9 to TRBJ1-1; a possible D gene is TRBD1 (6 bases). CDR3 length: 14 residues. The V gene lost 4 bases and the J gene lost 3 bases, with 13 bases spanning the gap. Germline V gives CDR1 SGDLS, CDR2 YYNGEE. CDR3 region: CASSPSGADTEAFF. The CDR3 coding sequence is TGTGCCAGCAGCCCCTCGGGGGCTGACACTGAAGCTTTCTTT.

The CDR3 bases are TGTGCCATTCAGGGGATTCAAGAGACCCAGTACTTC. It encodes CAIQGIQETQYF. The chain carries TRBV6-2 or TRBV6-3 and TRBJ2-5; D may be TRBD1 (6 bases). Trimming removed 10 bases from V and 2 bases from J, with 11 bases in between. Per the germline V gene, CDR1 is MNHEY and CDR2 is SVGEGT. This CDR3 contains 12 residues.

This clonotype occurred once. The rearrangement uses TRBV6-1 and TRBJ1-1; no clear D. The germline V gene encodes CDR1 MNHNS and CDR2 SASEGT. The CDR3 has 11 amino acids. V was cut by 1 base and J by 5 bases, with 2 bases left in between. CDR3 amino acids: CASSEVTEAFF. The CDR3 DNA follows: TGTGCCAGCAGTGAAGTTACTGAAGCTTTCTTT.

This clonotype was recorded a few times. The V and J genes are TRBV20-1 and TRBJ1-2; a weak D match, TRBD1 (5 bases). Per the germline V gene, CDR1 is DFQATT and CDR2 is SNEGSKA (reference sequence). The CDR3 has 9 residues. Here the CDR3 DNA reads TGCGCGGATGGGGGTGGCTACACCTTC. Amino acid sequence: CADGGGYTF.

This clonotype was seen a handful of times. This chain connects TRBV14 to TRBJ2-3, with a possible D match to TRBD2 (6 bases). Trimming cost V 3 bases and J 2 bases, with 15 bases left between them. Germline V gives CDR1 SGHDN, CDR2 FVKESK. The CDR3 is made up of 16 amino acids. The CDR3 DNA reads as TGTGCCAGCAGCCAGCCGGGGGTAAGGAACACAGATACGCAGTATTTT. Translation: CASSQPGVRNTDTQYF.

This clonotype was observed a few times. The chain employs TRBV6-1 and TRBJ1-4, with TRBD1 as a possible D gene (5 bases). V was shortened by 0 bases and J by 3 bases, with 8 bases between the two germline ends. This CDR3 is built from 15 residues. CDR1 is MNHNS and CDR2 is SASEGT in the germline V gene. CDR3 in DNA: TGTGCCAGCAGTGAAGCACAGGTGGCTAATGAAAAACTGTTTTTT. Amino acid sequence: CASSEAQVANEKLFF.

The genes are TRBV20-1 and TRBJ1-1; D remains ambiguous. Germline CDR1 reads DFQATT; CDR2 reads SNEGSKA (reference sequence). This CDR3 region has 14 residues. Trimming pared 0 bases from V and 1 base from J, leaving 9 bases between. CDR3 sequence reads: CSARDLQTNTEAFF. The CDR3 DNA follows: TGCAGTGCTAGAGATTTACAGACGAACACTGAAGCTTTCTTT.

Only a few counts were recorded for this clonotype. The V gene is TRBV28, the J gene TRBJ2-7; D is uncertain. Per germline, CDR1 MDHEN and CDR2 SYDVKM. The CDR3 extends over 14 amino acids. V was cut by 3 bases and J by 2 bases, with 11 bases left in between. The CDR3 DNA reads as TGTGCCAGCAGTTTTCAAGGATCTCCCTACGAGCAGTACTTC. This gives the protein CASSFQGSPYEQYF. The full variable domain, rest sourced from reference TRBV28 and TRBJ2-7, is DVKVTQSSRYLVKRTGEKVFLECVQDMDHENMFWYRQDPGLGLRLIYFSYDVKMKEKGDIPEGYSVSREKKERFSLILESASTNQTSMYLCASSFQGSPYEQYFGPGTRLTVT.